This T cell receptor (beta chain) is drawn from a study of beta chain features in type 1 diabetes. CDR3 length equals 18 residues. V shed 1 base and J shed 0 bases, with 18 bases lying between them. Germline V gene sequence: CDR1 SGHTA, CDR2 FQGTGA. Reverse transcribing all isolated RNA meant expressed TCRB transcripts were sequenced. Repertoires were generated with immunoSEQ multiplex PCR, while TCRdb's copy carries only in-frame clones and drops some. The sample carries fewer than 650,000 clones, roughly 15% recorded once. The clonotype comes from a man aged 18 to 29 in good health. The chain links TRBV7-3 to TRBJ1-1; D is possibly TRBD1 (6 bases). Sequencing input: naive CD4+ T cells from blood. CDR3 sequence: CASSLRGAGGTMNTEAFF. CDR3 coding DNA: TGTGCCAGCAGCTTAAGAGGGGCTGGAGGGACAATGAACACTGAAGCTTTCTTT.